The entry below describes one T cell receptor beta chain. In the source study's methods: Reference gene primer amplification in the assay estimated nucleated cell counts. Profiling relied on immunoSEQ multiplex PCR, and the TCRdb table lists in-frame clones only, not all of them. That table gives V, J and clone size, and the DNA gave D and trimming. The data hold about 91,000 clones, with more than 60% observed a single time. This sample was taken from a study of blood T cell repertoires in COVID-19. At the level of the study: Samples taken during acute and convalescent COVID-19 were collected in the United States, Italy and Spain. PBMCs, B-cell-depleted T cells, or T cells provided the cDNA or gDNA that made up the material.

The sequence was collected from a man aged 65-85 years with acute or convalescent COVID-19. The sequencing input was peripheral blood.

The CDR3 nucleotides read TGTGCCAGCAGTGAAGTTGGTAGCGGCTCCTACGAGCAGTACTTC. Protein product: CASSEVGSGSYEQYF. The chain joins TRBV6-1 to TRBJ2-7; the D gene is possibly TRBD2 (6 bases). The V and J ends lost 1 base and 0 bases respectively, with 10 bases between them. In germline, CDR1 is MNHNS, CDR2 SASEGT. The CDR3 extends over 15 amino acids.